What follows are 31 T cell receptor beta chains derived from one specimen sequenced in a study of cytomegalovirus exposure and HLA in healthy donors. Primers: 60 Vbeta forward and 13 Jbeta reverse. Data came from immunoSEQ multiplex PCR; TCRdb stores just in-frame clones and leaves some out. The sample includes some 40,000 clones, around 49% of them seen just once. The sample was PBMCs. The receptors stem from a woman aged 40 to 50 in good health and CMV-seropositive.

The chain is built from TRBV5-4 and TRBJ2-1; a weak D match, TRBD1 (6 bases). CDR3 length: 13 amino acids. Germline V gene lookup returns CDR1 SGHNT and CDR2 YYREEE (reference sequence). With 4 bases removed from V and 5 bases from J, the gap between germline ends came to 10 bases. For the CDR3, the DNA is TGTGCCAGCAGCGCGGACAGAAACAATGAGCAGTTCTTC. Amino acid sequence: CASSADRNNEQFF.

This chain links TRBV9 with TRBJ2-2, with 7 bases identical to TRBD1. Germline CDR1 SGDLS, CDR2 YYNGEE. The CDR3 runs to 14 residues. With V trimmed by 4 bases and J by 6 bases, 6 bases remained unmatched. The CDR3, as DNA: TGTGCCAGCAGCCCAAGACAGGGTCCCGGGGAGCTGTTTTTT. It is translated as CASSPRQGPGELFF. Together with reference TRBV9 and TRBJ2-2, the CDR3 gives the full variable domain: DSGVTQTPKHLITATGQRVTLRCSPRSGDLSVYWYQQSLDQGLQFLIQYYNGEERAKGNILERFSAQQFPDLHSELNLSSLELGDSALYFCASSPRQGPGELFFGEGSRLTVL.

This clone came up a few times. V usage is TRBV4-1 and J usage is TRBJ2-7, with 7 bases identical to TRBD1. V was clipped by 5 bases and J by 6 bases; unmatched bases: 19. The CDR3 contains 17 residues. Germline lookup yields CDR1 MGHRA and CDR2 YSYEKL. For the CDR3, the DNA is TGCGCCAGCAGCAAAGGATCCACAGGGGCCGCCTTCCTCGAGCAGTACTTC. As protein: CASSKGSTGAAFLEQYF.

The genes are TRBV10-3 and TRBJ2-2, with D perhaps matching TRBD1 (5 bases). This CDR3 spans 14 amino acids. Trimming cost V 6 bases and J 1 base, with 9 bases left between them. The germline gives CDR1 ENHRY, CDR2 SYGVKD. Here the CDR3 DNA reads TGTGCCATCAGGGGGCCCGAGAACACCGGGGAGCTGTTTTTT. Its protein is CAIRGPENTGELFF.

In this sample, this clone turned up once. The J gene is TRBJ1-1, the V gene TRBV29-1; D gene ambiguous. This CDR3 has 12 amino acids. The germline V gene has CDR1 SQVTM and CDR2 ANQGSEA. V lost 7 bases and J lost 0, with 9 bases in between. CDR3 coding DNA: TGCAGCGGTCGGAGGGTGAACACTGAAGCTTTCTTT. Its translation: CSGRRVNTEAFF.

This rearrangement joins TRBV6-5 to TRBJ1-2; 7 bases align to TRBD1. Per the germline V gene, CDR1 is MNHEY and CDR2 is SVGAGI. The CDR3 has 15 amino acids. V shed 6 bases, J shed 4 bases, and the junction held 11 bases outside the gene matches. The CDR3 coding sequence is TGTGCCAGCAGAATCTCAGGGGGTCCGAGCTATGGCTACACCTTC. It is translated as CASRISGGPSYGYTF.

The chain recombines TRBV5-4 with TRBJ2-3, with D maybe TRBD1 (7 bases). CDR3 length equals 16 residues. V lost 4 bases and J 2 bases, leaving 17 bases between the germline ends. Germline assignment: CDR1 SGHNT and CDR2 YYREEE (reference sequence). The CDR3 DNA is TGTGCCAGCAGCCGACAGACAGGGAGGTACACAGATACGCAGTATTTT. Amino acid sequence: CASSRQTGRYTDTQYF.

The J gene is TRBJ2-1, the V gene TRBV29-1; 8 bases line up with TRBD2. Germline assignment: CDR1 SQVTM and CDR2 ANQGSEA. The CDR3 runs to 12 residues. In DNA form, the CDR3 reads TGCGGAGCGGGGGCCTCACACAATGAGCAGTTCTTC. Protein sequence: CGAGASHNEQFF.

The chain recombines TRBV7-2 with TRBJ2-3; 7 positions agree with TRBD2. The V and J ends lost 0 bases and 3 bases, in that order; junction bases with no gene match: 6. The germline gives CDR1 SGHTA, CDR2 FQGNSA. CDR3 length: 16 amino acids. DNA for the CDR3: TGTGCCAGCAGCTTAGCGCATGGGGGGGGGACAGATACGCAGTATTTT. It specifies CASSLAHGGGTDTQYF.

The chain couples TRBV7-2 to TRBJ1-5; D is possibly TRBD1 (5 bases). Trimming cost V 3 bases and J 4 bases, with 10 bases left between them. This CDR3 region has 14 residues. Germline CDR1 SGHTA, CDR2 FQGNSA. The CDR3 coding sequence is TGTGCCAGCAGCTTGGGGCAGGGAAATCAGCCCCAGCATTTT. Protein: CASSLGQGNQPQHF. The whole variable domain, remainder taken from reference TRBV7-2 and TRBJ1-5, is GAGVSQSPSNKVTEKGKDVELRCDPISGHTALYWYRQSLGQGLEFLIYFQGNSAPDKSGLPSDRFSAERTGGSVSTLTIQRTQQEDSAVYLCASSLGQGNQPQHFGDGTRLSIL.

The J gene is TRBJ2-5, the V gene TRBV7-8; 7 bases are a match to TRBD2. This CDR3 has 15 residues. J gave up 5 bases and V 5 bases, and 11 bases lay outside the gene matches. CDR1 and CDR2 from the germline V gene are SGHVS and FQNEAQ. The CDR3, as DNA: TGTGCCAGCAGCCTTAGCGGGTGGGTGGTGGAGACCCAGTACTTC. Translating gives CASSLSGWVVETQYF.

This clone was observed a few times. V is TRBV11-2 and J is TRBJ2-5; 7 bases match TRBD1. CDR1 and CDR2 from the germline V gene are SGHAT and FQNNGV. The CDR3 is 18 amino acids. V lost 5 bases, J lost 1 base, and 16 bases stayed unmatched. The CDR3 DNA follows: TGTGCCAGCAGCACCCCCCGACAGGGCCTTACTTTCCAAGAGACCCAGTACTTC. Translating gives CASSTPRQGLTFQETQYF.

The chain couples TRBV7-2 to TRBJ2-1, with 9 bases matching TRBD2. There are 14 residues in the CDR3. Trimming cost V 6 bases and J 6 bases; bases outside gene matches: 6. Germline V gene data show CDR1 as SGHTA and CDR2 as FQGNSA. CDR3 sequence (DNA): TGTGCCAGCAGAACCGGGACTAGCCGCAATGAGCAGTTCTTC. Amino acid sequence: CASRTGTSRNEQFF.

The V call is TRBV30, the J call TRBJ2-1; TRBD1 might be the D (5 bases). Trimming stripped 0 bases from V and 1 base from J, with 10 bases between. The CDR3 has 15 amino acids. CDR1 and CDR2 from the germline V gene are GTSNPN and SVGIG (reference sequence). CDR3 protein: CAWSVAGPSYNEQFF. CDR3 bases: TGTGCCTGGAGTGTGGCAGGGCCTTCCTACAATGAGCAGTTCTTC.

The V call is TRBV15, the J call TRBJ1-6, with a weak D call TRBD1 (5 bases). The CDR3 is 15 residues long. In germline, CDR1 is LNHNV, CDR2 YYDKDF (reference sequence). Deletions cut 2 bases from V and 9 bases from J, with 14 bases between. The DNA of the CDR3 is TGTGCCACCAGCAGACCGGGGGGGACTGGTTCACCCCTCCACTTT. Its translation: CATSRPGGTGSPLHF.

The CDR3 coding sequence is TGTGCCAGCAGCACTTTGAACTATGGCTACACCTTC. It specifies CASSTLNYGYTF. The chain couples TRBV9 to TRBJ1-2, with D unresolved. CDR3 size: 12 residues. Germline V gene sequence: CDR1 SGDLS, CDR2 YYNGEE. Trimming removed 4 bases at V and 2 bases at J, with 6 bases between.

The chain uses TRBV2 and TRBJ2-7; TRBD2 is a possible D gene (5 bases). This CDR3 is 13 amino acids long. Germline lookup yields CDR1 SNHLY and CDR2 FYNNEI. V shed 5 bases and J shed 4 bases, with 12 bases lying between them. CDR3 coding DNA: TGTGCCAGCAGTTGGGGTCGGGGTTACGAGCAGTACTTC. This encodes CASSWGRGYEQYF.

V and J are TRBV6-5 and TRBJ2-2; weak D call: TRBD1 (5 bases). Trimming shortened V by 6 bases and J by 4 bases, and 9 bases separated the two germline ends. Germline values: CDR1 MNHEY, CDR2 SVGAGI. This CDR3 comprises 13 residues. The CDR3 nucleotides are TGTGCCAGCAGAGAGACAGCCACCGGGGAGCTGTTTTTT. It encodes CASRETATGELFF.

This clone came up once. CDR3 coding DNA: TGTGCCAGCAGCCCCCAGAGCACAGATACGCAGTATTTT. Protein sequence: CASSPQSTDTQYF. The chain uses TRBV5-4 and TRBJ2-3; unclear D gene. This CDR3 contains 13 residues. Germline lookup yields CDR1 SGHNT and CDR2 YYREEE (reference sequence). V lost 4 bases and J lost 0, with 6 bases in between.

The chain joins TRBV18 to TRBJ1-2; D is unresolved. The CDR3 contains 13 residues. V dropped 6 bases and J dropped 3 bases, with 11 bases sitting between them. From germline, CDR1 is KGHSH and CDR2 LQKENI. The CDR3 loop reads CASSLDTYYGYTF. The CDR3 nucleotides are TGTGCCAGCTCCCTCGACACCTACTATGGCTACACCTTC.

The rearrangement uses TRBV7-6 and TRBJ1-1; 8 bases map to TRBD1. Germline V lookup: CDR1 SGHVS, CDR2 FNYEAQ. Trimming removed 5 bases from V and 2 bases from J; junction bases left unmatched: 7. This CDR3 contains 15 residues. The CDR3, as DNA: TGTGCCAGCAGCCGGTACGGGACAGGAAACACTGAAGCTTTCTTT. It translates to CASSRYGTGNTEAFF. Based on the CDR3 plus reference TRBV7-6 and TRBJ1-1, the full variable domain is GAGVSQSPRYKVTKRGQDVALRCDPISGHVSLYWYRQALGQGPEFLTYFNYEAQQDKSGLPNDRFSAERPEGSISTLTIQRTEQRDSAMYRCASSRYGTGNTEAFFGQGTRLTVV.

This chain connects TRBV14 to TRBJ1-1; D is ambiguous. The length of the CDR3 is 15 residues. CDR1 is SGHDN, CDR2 FVKESK, per germline. V lost 1 base to trimming and J lost 3 bases, with 12 bases between them. The CDR3: CASSQVPGGDTEAFF. In DNA form, the CDR3 reads TGTGCCAGCAGCCAAGTTCCGGGCGGGGACACTGAAGCTTTCTTT.

This clone occurred once. The chain links TRBV7-3 to TRBJ2-2, with D possibly matching TRBD2 (5 bases). V gave up 2 bases and J gave up 7 bases, with 11 bases separating them. In germline, CDR1 is SGHTA, CDR2 FQGTGA. This CDR3 has 14 amino acids. The CDR3 spells CASSLAGRGGELFF. DNA for the CDR3: TGTGCCAGCAGCTTAGCGGGTCGCGGCGGGGAGCTGTTTTTT.

The chain uses TRBV28 and TRBJ1-1; possibly TRBD1 for D (6 bases). CDR1 and CDR2 (germline): MDHEN, SYDVKM. This CDR3 has 14 amino acids. V shed 3 bases and J shed 5 bases, with 13 bases lying between them. CDR3 coding DNA: TGTGCCAGCAGTTTGTGGACAGTGGAGACTGAAGCTTTCTTT. Translated, it gives CASSLWTVETEAFF.

This chain joins TRBV7-2 and TRBJ2-2, with 8 nucleotides matching TRBD1. V shed 3 bases and J 0 bases; nucleotides not matched to a gene: 3. The CDR3 extends over 16 amino acids. Per germline, CDR1 SGHTA and CDR2 FQGNSA. CDR3 coding DNA: TGTGCCAGCAGCTTCGGGGACAGGCCGAACACCGGGGAGCTGTTTTTT. Its protein is CASSFGDRPNTGELFF.

This chain links TRBV27 with TRBJ2-1, with D possibly matching TRBD2 (5 bases). V was trimmed by 7 bases and J by 4 bases, leaving 14 bases between them. The CDR3 totals 14 residues. Germline V CDR1 and CDR2: MNHEY, SMNVEV (reference sequence). CDR3 protein: CASTPAGWYNEQFF. CDR3 coding DNA: TGTGCCAGCACCCCCGCGGGCTGGTACAATGAGCAGTTCTTC.

The chain links TRBV2 to TRBJ1-2; 8 positions agree with TRBD1. The CDR3 has 14 amino acids. After removal of 7 bases from V and 3 bases from J, the junction contained 7 bases not matched to a gene. Germline V lookup: CDR1 SNHLY, CDR2 FYNNEI. CDR3 loop: CASTWTGSDYGYTF. The CDR3 DNA reads as TGTGCCAGCACCTGGACAGGGAGCGACTATGGCTACACCTTC.

This chain joins TRBV14 and TRBJ2-5; D might be TRBD1 (5 bases). This CDR3 contains 17 residues. Germline assignment: CDR1 SGHDN and CDR2 FVKESK. Trimming pared 0 bases from V and 0 bases from J, leaving 14 bases between. CDR3 region: CASSQEIGDRNQETQYF. Here the CDR3 DNA reads TGTGCCAGCAGCCAAGAAATAGGGGATAGGAACCAAGAGACCCAGTACTTC. Full variable domain (remainder filled in from reference TRBV14 and TRBJ2-5): EAGVTQFPSHSVIEKGQTVTLRCDPISGHDNLYWYRRVMGKEIKFLLHFVKESKQDESGMPNNRFLAERTGGTYSTLKVQPAELEDSGVYFCASSQEIGDRNQETQYFGPGTRLLVL.

The chain recombines TRBV2 with TRBJ2-5; possibly TRBD1 for D (5 bases). V lost 4 bases to trimming and J lost 2 bases, with 5 bases between them. The CDR3 consists of 12 residues. Germline lookup yields CDR1 SNHLY and CDR2 FYNNEI. CDR3 DNA: TGTGCCAGCAGTGGACAGCAAGAGACCCAGTACTTC. As protein: CASSGQQETQYF.

The chain carries TRBV7-9 and TRBJ2-3; the D gene is possibly TRBD2 (6 bases). V was clipped by 5 bases and J by 3 bases, with 18 bases between them. Germline V gene lookup returns CDR1 SEHNR and CDR2 FQNEAQ (reference sequence). The CDR3 has 16 residues. The CDR3 DNA is TGTGCCAGCAGCCCTCGACTAGTTATGGGGACAGATACGCAGTATTTT. Translation: CASSPRLVMGTDTQYF.

This sequence joins TRBV15 and TRBJ1-5, with no clear D. Germline CDR1 LNHNV, CDR2 YYDKDF (reference sequence). The CDR3 loop spans 15 amino acids. V lost 0 bases, J lost 5 bases, and 11 bases lay in between. CDR3 residues: CATSRDPGGHQPQHF. Written as DNA, the CDR3 is TGTGCCACCAGCAGAGATCCCGGAGGTCATCAGCCCCAGCATTTT.